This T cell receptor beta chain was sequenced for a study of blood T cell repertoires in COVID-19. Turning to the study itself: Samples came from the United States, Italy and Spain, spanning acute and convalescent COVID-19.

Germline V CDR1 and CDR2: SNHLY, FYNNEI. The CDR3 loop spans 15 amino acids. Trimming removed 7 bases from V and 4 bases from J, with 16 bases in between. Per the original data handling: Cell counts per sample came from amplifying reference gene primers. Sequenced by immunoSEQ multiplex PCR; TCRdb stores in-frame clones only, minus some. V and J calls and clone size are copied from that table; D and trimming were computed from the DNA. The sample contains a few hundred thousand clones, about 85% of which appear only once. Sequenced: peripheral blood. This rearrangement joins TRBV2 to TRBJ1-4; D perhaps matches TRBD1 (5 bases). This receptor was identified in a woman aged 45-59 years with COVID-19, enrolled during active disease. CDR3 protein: CASTLGDSFNEKLFF. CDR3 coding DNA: TGTGCCAGCACCCTTGGAGACAGTTTTAATGAAAAACTGTTTTTT.